This T cell receptor (beta chain) was documented in a study of blood T cell repertoires in COVID-19. Study as a whole: Samples representing acute and convalescent COVID-19 were sourced from the United States, Italy and Spain. T cells, B-cell-depleted T cells, or PBMCs provided the cDNA or gDNA that served as material.

This clone was recorded once. J was trimmed by 4 bases and V by 4 bases; bases with no gene match: 5. Germline assignment: CDR1 SEHNR and CDR2 FQNEAQ (reference sequence). This CDR3 contains 14 residues. Here immunoSEQ multiplex PCR was the method, and the copy in TCRdb shows in-frame clones only, minus some. The sample lists approximately 240,000 clones, 83% occurring once. Seattle enrolled patients during active infection and tracked them longitudinally. The chain links TRBV7-9 to TRBJ2-5, with TRBD2 matching 8 bases. The TCR was taken from a woman between 25 and 40 years old with COVID-19, enrolled during active disease. The sequenced material came from peripheral blood. The CDR3 bases are TGTGCCAGCAGCTCCCCCCTAGCGGGAGAGACCCAGTACTTC. Translating gives CASSSPLAGETQYF.